This T cell receptor beta chain was sequenced in a study of T-cell memory formation after mild COVID-19. Remarks on this clonotype: Antigen: not known.

With 4 bases removed from V and 0 bases from J, the gap between germline ends came to 18 bases. Germline lookup yields CDR1 MNHNY and CDR2 SVGAGI (reference sequence). The CDR3 sequence is 17 residues long. Study-wide findings and caveats: Day 15 to 85 contracting clones showed balanced CD4/CD8; day 15 to 37 expanders favored CD4+. Among contracting clones, CD4+ were mainly CM/EM and CD8+ enriched in EMRA.

TCR alpha and TCR beta cDNA libraries carrying sample barcodes and UMIs were produced by 5'RACE using constant-segment primers. TCRdb passed the 5' RACE reads through MiXCR, listing each CDR3 protein once. The table records hundreds of thousands of distinct CDR3 sequences, roughly 20% of them present only once. The chain links TRBV6-6 to TRBJ1-1; a possible D gene is TRBD1 (5 bases). The sequence came from an adult woman who had mild COVID-19 (a few samples of this study predate the infection). Cell type and time point are not known. Source material: PBMCs or a T cell subset sorted from them (not recorded which). The CDR3 DNA reads TGTGCCAGCAGTTCTCAGGGCGATTCTCATATGAACACTGAAGCTTTCTTT. As protein: CASSSQGDSHMNTEAFF.